This T cell receptor beta chain was identified in a study of blood T cell repertoires in COVID-19. At the level of the study: T cells, B-cell-depleted T cells, or PBMCs provided the cDNA or gDNA that served as material.

Clones were read by immunoSEQ multiplex PCR, and TCRdb kept only the in-frame ones, dropping some. The repertoire consists of fewer than 300,000 clones, with more than 75% occurring once and the leading ten covering 15%. The V gene's germline CDR1 is MNHEY and CDR2 SMNVEV (reference sequence). This CDR3 region has 15 residues. V was clipped by 5 bases and J by 5 bases; unmatched bases: 4. The rearrangement uses TRBV27 and TRBJ2-5; 14 nucleotides align to TRBD2. The clonotype was recovered from a man aged 18 to 35 who had recovered from COVID-19. The sample was PBMCs or T cells enriched from blood (not recorded which). The CDR3 sequence: CASSGGLAGVETQYF. Here the CDR3 DNA reads TGTGCCAGCAGTGGGGGACTAGCGGGGGTGGAGACCCAGTACTTC.